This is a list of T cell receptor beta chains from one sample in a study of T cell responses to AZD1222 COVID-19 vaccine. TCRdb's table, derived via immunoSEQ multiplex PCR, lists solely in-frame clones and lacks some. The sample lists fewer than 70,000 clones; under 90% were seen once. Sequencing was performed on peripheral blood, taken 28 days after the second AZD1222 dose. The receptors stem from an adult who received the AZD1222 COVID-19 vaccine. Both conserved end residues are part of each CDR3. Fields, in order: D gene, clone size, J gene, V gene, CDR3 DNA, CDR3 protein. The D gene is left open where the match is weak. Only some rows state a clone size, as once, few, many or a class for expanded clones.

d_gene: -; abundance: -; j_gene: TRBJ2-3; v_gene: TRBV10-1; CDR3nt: TGCGCCAGCAGTTGGGACACAGATACGCAGTATTTT; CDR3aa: CASSWDTDTQYF
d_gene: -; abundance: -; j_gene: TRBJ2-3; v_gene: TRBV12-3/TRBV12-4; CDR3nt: TGTGCCAGCAGCCGAACTCAGACAGATACGCAGTATTTT; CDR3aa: CASSRTQTDTQYF
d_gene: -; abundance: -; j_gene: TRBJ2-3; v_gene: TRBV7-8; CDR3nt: TGTGCCAGCAGCTTAGTTCCCCAAACTAGCACAGATACGCAGTATTTT; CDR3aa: CASSLVPQTSTDTQYF
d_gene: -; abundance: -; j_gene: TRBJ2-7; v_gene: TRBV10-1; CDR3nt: TGCGCCAGCAGTGAGGGACAGTCCTACGAGCAGTACTTC; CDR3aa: CASSEGQSYEQYF
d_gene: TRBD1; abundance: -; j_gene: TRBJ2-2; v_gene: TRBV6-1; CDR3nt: TGTGCCAGCAGTGAATGGAAGGGGGCAATCACCGGGGAGCTGTTTTTT; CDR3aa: CASSEWKGAITGELFF
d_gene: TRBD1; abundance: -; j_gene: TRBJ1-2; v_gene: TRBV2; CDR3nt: TGTGCCAGCAGGACGACGGAACAGGGGGCGGGTGGCTACACCTTC; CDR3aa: CASRTTEQGAGGYTF
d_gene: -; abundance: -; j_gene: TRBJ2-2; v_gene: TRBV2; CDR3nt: TGTGCCAGCAGTGAAGCCATTCCGGGACACCTCACCGGGGAGCTGTTTTTT; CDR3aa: CASSEAIPGHLTGELFF
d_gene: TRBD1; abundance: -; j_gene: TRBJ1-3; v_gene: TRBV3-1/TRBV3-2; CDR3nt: TGTGCCAGCAGCAAACAGGGGAAGGGAAACACCATATATTTT; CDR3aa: CASSKQGKGNTIYF
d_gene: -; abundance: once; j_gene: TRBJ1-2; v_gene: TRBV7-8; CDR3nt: TGTGCCAGCAGCCCGGACAGAAACTATGGCTACACCTTC; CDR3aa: CASSPDRNYGYTF
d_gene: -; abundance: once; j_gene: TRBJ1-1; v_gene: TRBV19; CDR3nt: TGTGCCAGTAGTCTGGGGGCGGACACTGAAGCTTTCTTT; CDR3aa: CASSLGADTEAFF
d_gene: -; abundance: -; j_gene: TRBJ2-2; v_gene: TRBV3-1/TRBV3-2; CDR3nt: TGTGCCAGCAGCCAAGTTTTTGCGGGAAACACCGGGGAGCTGTTTTTT; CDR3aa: CASSQVFAGNTGELFF
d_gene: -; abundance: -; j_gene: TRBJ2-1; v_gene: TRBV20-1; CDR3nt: TGCAGTGCTCCCGAAAATGAGCAGTTCTTC; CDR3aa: CSAPENEQFF
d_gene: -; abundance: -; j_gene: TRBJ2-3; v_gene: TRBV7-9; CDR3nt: TGTGCCATAGTCCTTGGCAATACGCAGTATTTT; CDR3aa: CAIVLGNTQYF
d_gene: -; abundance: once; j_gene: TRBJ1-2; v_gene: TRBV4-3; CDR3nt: TGCGCCAGCAGCCCAAGTGGGGGGCTGAGCTATGGCTACACCTTC; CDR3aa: CASSPSGGLSYGYTF
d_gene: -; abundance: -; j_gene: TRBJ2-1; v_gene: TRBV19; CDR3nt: TGTGCCAGTAGCCCGATTGCGGGCGTATCCGGAGATCAGTTCTTC; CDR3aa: CASSPIAGVSGDQFF
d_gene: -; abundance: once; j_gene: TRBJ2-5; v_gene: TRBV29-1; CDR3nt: TGCAGCGTTCTACAGCGGGCTGAGACCCAGTACTTC; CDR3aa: CSVLQRAETQYF
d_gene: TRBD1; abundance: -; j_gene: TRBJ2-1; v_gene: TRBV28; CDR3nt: TGTGCCAGCACCTCTGCGGGACAGGGGACGAATGAGCAGTTCTTC; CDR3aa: CASTSAGQGTNEQFF
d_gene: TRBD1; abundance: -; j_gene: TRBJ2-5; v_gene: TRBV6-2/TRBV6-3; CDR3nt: TGTGCCAGCAGTTACTGGATGGGACAGGGGGTAGAGACCCAGTACTTC; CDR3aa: CASSYWMGQGVETQYF
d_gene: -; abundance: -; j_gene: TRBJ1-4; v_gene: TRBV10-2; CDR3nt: TGCGCCAGCAGTGAGGAGGGAACAGATGCTAATGAAAAACTGTTTTTT; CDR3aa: CASSEEGTDANEKLFF
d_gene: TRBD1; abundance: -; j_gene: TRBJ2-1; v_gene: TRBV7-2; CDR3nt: TGTGCCAGCAGCCCTCAGGCGTCAGGGGGTGAGCAGTTCTTC; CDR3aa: CASSPQASGGEQFF
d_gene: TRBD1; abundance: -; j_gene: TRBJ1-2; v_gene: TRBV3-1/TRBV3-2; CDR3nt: TGTGCCAGCAGCCAAGGACAGGGCTATGGCTACACCTTC; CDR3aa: CASSQGQGYGYTF
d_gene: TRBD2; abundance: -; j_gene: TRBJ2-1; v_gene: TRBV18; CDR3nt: TGTGCCAGCTCAGCTACTACCGGGGGGGTACTAAATGAGCAGTTCTTC; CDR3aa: CASSATTGGVLNEQFF
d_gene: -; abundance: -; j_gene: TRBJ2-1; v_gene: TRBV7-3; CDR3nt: TGTGCCAGCAGCTCCCCCGCGGGGGCCTTTAGCAATGAGCAGTTCTTC; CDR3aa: CASSSPAGAFSNEQFF
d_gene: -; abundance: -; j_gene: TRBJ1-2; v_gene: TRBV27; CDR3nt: TGTGCCAGCAGCAGTCTGGGAGCTGGCTACACCTTC; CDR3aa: CASSSLGAGYTF
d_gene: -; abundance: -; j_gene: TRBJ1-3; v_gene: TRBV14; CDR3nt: TGTGCCAGCAGCCAAGTGTCTGGAAACACCATATATTTT; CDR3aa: CASSQVSGNTIYF
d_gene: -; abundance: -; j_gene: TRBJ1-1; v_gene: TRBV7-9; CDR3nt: TGTGCCAGCAGACTCGGCCTGGACAGAACGGGCACTGAAGCTTTCTTT; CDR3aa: CASRLGLDRTGTEAFF
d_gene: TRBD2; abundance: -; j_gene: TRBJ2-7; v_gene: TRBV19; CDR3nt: TGTGCCAGTAAATTAGCGGGGGGGACAGGATCCTACGAGCAGTACTTC; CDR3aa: CASKLAGGTGSYEQYF
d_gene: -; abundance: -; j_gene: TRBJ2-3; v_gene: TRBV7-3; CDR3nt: TGTGCCAGCAGCTTAACGGTGGGGGTCGCAGATACGCAGTATTTT; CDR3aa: CASSLTVGVADTQYF
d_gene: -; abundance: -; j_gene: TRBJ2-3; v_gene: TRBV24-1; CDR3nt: TGTGCCACCAGTGACCGAAGCACAGATACGCAGTATTTT; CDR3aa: CATSDRSTDTQYF
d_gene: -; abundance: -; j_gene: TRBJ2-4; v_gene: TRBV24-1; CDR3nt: TGTGCCACTAAACAGTTGGGACTAGCCAAAAACATTCAGTACTTC; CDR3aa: CATKQLGLAKNIQYF
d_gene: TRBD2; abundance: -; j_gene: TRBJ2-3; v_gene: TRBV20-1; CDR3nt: TGCAGTGCTAGTCCGCCTAGCGGGGGCCCTTCAGATACGCAGTATTTT; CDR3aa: CSASPPSGGPSDTQYF
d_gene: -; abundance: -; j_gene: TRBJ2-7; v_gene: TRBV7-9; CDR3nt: TGTGCCAGCAGCTTAAATACCTACGAGCAGTACTTC; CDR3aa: CASSLNTYEQYF
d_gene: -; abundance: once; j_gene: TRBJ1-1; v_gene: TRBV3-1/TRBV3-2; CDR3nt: TGTGCCTCTCAAGGGAACACTGAAGCTTTCTTT; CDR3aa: CASQGNTEAFF
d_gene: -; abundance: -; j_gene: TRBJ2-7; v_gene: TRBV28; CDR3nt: TGTGCCAGCAGCCAACCAGCCTACGAGCAGTACTTC; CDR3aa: CASSQPAYEQYF
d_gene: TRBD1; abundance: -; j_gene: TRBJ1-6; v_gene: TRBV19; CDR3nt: TGTGCCAGTAGTATATTCTTCACAGGGGTACTTGGCTCCTATAATTCACCCCTCCACTTT; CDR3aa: CASSIFFTGVLGSYNSPLHF
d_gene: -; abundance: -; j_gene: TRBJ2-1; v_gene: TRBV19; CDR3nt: TGTGCCAGTAGTATGAACCGATGGGGGACCCAAAGCTCCTACAATGAGCAGTTCTTC; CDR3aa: CASSMNRWGTQSSYNEQFF
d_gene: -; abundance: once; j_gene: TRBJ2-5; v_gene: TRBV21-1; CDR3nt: TGTGCCAGCAGCAAAGGTGCGGACCAGGGGGTTCGGACCCAGTACTTC; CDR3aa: CASSKGADQGVRTQYF
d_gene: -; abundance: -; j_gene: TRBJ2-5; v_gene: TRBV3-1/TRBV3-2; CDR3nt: TGTGCCAGCAGCCAAGGTATTCGGGGGAACCGGTTACGGTGGCCGACCCAGTACTTC; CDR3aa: CASSQGIRGNRLRWPTQYF
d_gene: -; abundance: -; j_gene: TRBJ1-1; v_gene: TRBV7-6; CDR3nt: TGTGCCAGCAGCTTAGTTACTTTTCGTTGGCAGGGTGATACGAACACTGAAGCTTTCTTT; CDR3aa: CASSLVTFRWQGDTNTEAFF
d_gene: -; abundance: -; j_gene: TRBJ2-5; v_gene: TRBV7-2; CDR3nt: TGTGCCAGCAGCTTGTACCAGCGTAGCCTTTGGGAGACCCAGTACTTC; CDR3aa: CASSLYQRSLWETQYF
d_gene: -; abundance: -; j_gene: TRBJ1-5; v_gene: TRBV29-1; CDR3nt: TGCAGCGGCAGAACAGCGTATAGCAATCAGCCCCAGCATTTT; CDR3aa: CSGRTAYSNQPQHF
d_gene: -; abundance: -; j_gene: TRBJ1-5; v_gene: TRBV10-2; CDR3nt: TGCGCCAGCAGTGTCAGGTACTCTCAGCCCCAGCATTTT; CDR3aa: CASSVRYSQPQHF
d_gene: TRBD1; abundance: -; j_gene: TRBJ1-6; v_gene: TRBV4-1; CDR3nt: TGCGCCAGCAGCCGAGACGGACAGGGGATAGGGTCACCCCTCCACTTT; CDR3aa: CASSRDGQGIGSPLHF
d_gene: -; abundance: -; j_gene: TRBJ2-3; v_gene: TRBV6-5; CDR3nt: TGTGCCAGCATGAACAGACCCCATCAAGATACGCAGTATTTT; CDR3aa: CASMNRPHQDTQYF
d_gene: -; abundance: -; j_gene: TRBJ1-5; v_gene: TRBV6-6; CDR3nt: TGTGCCAGCAGTTACGACAGCGGGAGTCAGCCCCAGCATTTT; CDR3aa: CASSYDSGSQPQHF
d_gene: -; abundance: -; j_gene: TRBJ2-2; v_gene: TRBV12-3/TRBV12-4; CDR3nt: TGTGCCAGCAGAGGCAAGCTGGGGGAGCTGTTTTTT; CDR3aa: CASRGKLGELFF
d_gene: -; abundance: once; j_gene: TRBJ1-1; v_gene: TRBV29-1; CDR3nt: TGCAGCGGCCAATCCGGACGGTACACTGAAGCTTTCTTT; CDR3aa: CSGQSGRYTEAFF
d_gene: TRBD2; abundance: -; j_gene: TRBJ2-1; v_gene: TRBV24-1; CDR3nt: TGTGCCACCAGTGCCCCCTCCGGGACTAGCCTTATTGATGAGCAGTTCTTC; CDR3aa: CATSAPSGTSLIDEQFF
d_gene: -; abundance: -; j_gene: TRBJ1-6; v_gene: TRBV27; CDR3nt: TGTGCCAGCAGTTTATGGGCGACCCCAAACGTTAATTCACCCCTCCACTTT; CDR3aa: CASSLWATPNVNSPLHF
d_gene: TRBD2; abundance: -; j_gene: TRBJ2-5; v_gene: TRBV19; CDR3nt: TGTGCCAGTAGCATCGGGACATCGGGACTAGCGGCAGGGGAGACCCAGTACTTC; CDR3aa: CASSIGTSGLAAGETQYF
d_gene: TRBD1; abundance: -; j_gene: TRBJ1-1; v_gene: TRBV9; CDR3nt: TGTGCCAGCAGCGTAGGACAGGGACGGGACACTGAAGCTTTCTTT; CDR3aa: CASSVGQGRDTEAFF
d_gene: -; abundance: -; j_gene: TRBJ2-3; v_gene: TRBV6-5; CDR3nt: TGTGCCAGCGGTCTCTCCACAGATACGCAGTATTTT; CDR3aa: CASGLSTDTQYF
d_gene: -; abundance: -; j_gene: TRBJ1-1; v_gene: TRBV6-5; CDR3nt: TGTGCCAGCAGTTACTACCCTGCTGGTCGCACTGAAGCTTTCTTT; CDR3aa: CASSYYPAGRTEAFF
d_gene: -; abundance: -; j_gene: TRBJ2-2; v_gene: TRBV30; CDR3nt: TGTGCCTGGAAACAGAACACCGGGGAGCTGTTTTTT; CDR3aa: CAWKQNTGELFF